These T cell receptor beta chains were read from a single sample in a study of blood T cell repertoires in COVID-19. The protocol was immunoSEQ multiplex PCR, while the TCRdb copy is restricted to in-frame clones and leaves out a portion. Found here are some 220,000 clones, about 85% of them singletons; the top ten hold 4.5% to 5.5%. Sequenced: peripheral blood. All receptors come from an older woman who had recovered from COVID-19. The CDR3 runs from the conserved cysteine through the conserved F or W. Fields, in order: J gene, V gene, D gene, clone size, CDR3 protein, CDR3 DNA. D genes are given only for firm matches. Only some rows state a clone size, as once, few, many or a class for expanded clones.

TRBJ1-1	TRBV30	TRBD1	-	CAWGPGQVNTEAFF	TGTGCCTGGGGTCCGGGACAGGTGAACACTGAAGCTTTCTTT
TRBJ2-3	TRBV5-1	TRBD2	-	CASTQTSGEDTQYF	TGCGCCAGCACCCAAACTAGCGGAGAAGATACGCAGTATTTT
TRBJ2-5	TRBV3-1/TRBV3-2	TRBD2	few	CASSLRTSGGKETQYF	TGTGCCAGCAGCCTACGGACTAGCGGGGGAAAAGAGACCCAGTACTTC
TRBJ1-5	TRBV19	TRBD1	-	CASSSDRAFNQPQHF	TGTGCCAGTAGTAGCGACAGGGCCTTCAATCAGCCCCAGCATTTT
TRBJ2-3	TRBV5-1	-	-	CASSSLLFGTDTQYF	TGCGCCAGCAGCTCGTTATTGTTCGGCACAGATACGCAGTATTTT
TRBJ1-1	TRBV7-2	-	-	CASSPNPGDTEAFF	TGTGCCAGCAGCCCCAATCCAGGGGACACTGAAGCTTTCTTT
TRBJ2-7	TRBV6-1	-	-	CASSEISSTYYEQYF	TGTGCCAGCAGTGAAATAAGTTCTACCTACTACGAGCAGTACTTC
TRBJ2-7	TRBV4-1	-	-	CASSQGHTGQLNKYF	TGCGCCAGCAGCCAAGGTCACACAGGACAATTGAATAAGTACTTC
TRBJ1-1	TRBV6-2/TRBV6-3	TRBD1	-	CASSYFDRDTEAFF	TGTGCCAGCAGTTACTTTGACAGGGACACTGAAGCTTTCTTT
TRBJ2-2	TRBV5-5	-	-	CASSFLGDTGELFF	TGTGCCAGCAGCTTTCTGGGAGACACCGGGGAGCTGTTTTTT
TRBJ1-3	TRBV9	-	-	CASSVGGTGNTIYF	TGTGCCAGCAGCGTAGGAGGAACTGGAAACACCATATATTTT
TRBJ2-5	TRBV11-2	-	-	CASSLYQETQYF	TGTGCCAGCAGCCTGTACCAAGAGACCCAGTACTTC
TRBJ2-1	TRBV19	TRBD2	-	CASSWASAGGNNEQFF	TGTGCCTCCAGCTGGGCTAGTGCGGGGGGAAACAATGAGCAGTTCTTC
TRBJ1-5	TRBV10-3	TRBD1	once	CAIGTGKNQPQHF	TGTGCCATTGGGACAGGGAAGAATCAGCCCCAGCATTTT
TRBJ2-3	TRBV29-1	-	-	CSVVVRRGVRMDTQYF	TGCAGCGTTGTAGTGAGACGCGGCGTACGTATGGATACGCAGTATTTT
TRBJ2-1	TRBV3-1/TRBV3-2	TRBD2	-	CASSRAGLAAYNEQFF	TGTGCCAGCAGCCGGGCGGGACTAGCGGCCTACAATGAGCAGTTCTTC
TRBJ2-1	TRBV6-5	-	-	CASSRAGWSNEQFF	TGTGCCAGCAGTCGGGCAGGGTGGTCCAATGAGCAGTTCTTC
TRBJ1-5	TRBV3-1/TRBV3-2	TRBD1	-	CASSPYTGAGQPQHF	TGTGCCAGCAGCCCTTACACAGGGGCAGGTCAGCCCCAGCATTTT
TRBJ2-1	TRBV29-1	TRBD1	-	CSVEGDEGTGGYNEQFF	TGCAGCGTTGAGGGGGATGAGGGGACAGGGGGATACAATGAGCAGTTCTTC
TRBJ2-1	TRBV7-3	-	-	CASSLGGGGPLNEQFF	TGTGCCAGCAGCTTAGGAGGCGGGGGCCCTTTGAATGAGCAGTTCTTC
TRBJ1-5	TRBV21-1	-	-	CASSPRTGTNYSNQPQHF	TGTGCCAGCAGCCCCCGGACAGGGACAAATTATAGCAATCAGCCCCAGCATTTT
TRBJ1-5	TRBV27	TRBD1	-	CASSLSGGDHQPQHF	TGTGCCAGCAGTTTATCAGGGGGCGATCATCAGCCCCAGCATTTT
TRBJ1-4	TRBV5-1	TRBD1	-	CASRPGTGVEKLFF	TGCGCCAGCAGACCAGGGACAGGGGTTGAAAAACTGTTTTTT
TRBJ1-3	TRBV11-2	-	once	CASRGDSGNTIYF	TGTGCCAGCAGGGGAGACTCTGGAAACACCATATATTTT
TRBJ1-1	TRBV3-1/TRBV3-2	TRBD1	-	CASSLRDRGTEAFF	TGTGCCAGCAGCCTACGGGACAGGGGTACTGAAGCTTTCTTT
TRBJ2-3	TRBV15	TRBD2	-	CATSRGLAGGSDTQYF	TGTGCCACCAGCAGAGGACTAGCGGGGGGATCAGATACGCAGTATTTT
TRBJ1-2	TRBV9	-	-	CASSVAGGGGSYYGYTF	TGTGCCAGCAGCGTAGCTGGGGGGGGAGGGTCTTACTATGGCTACACCTTC
TRBJ1-2	TRBV6-5	-	-	CASSPRGGGGLGYTF	TGTGCCAGCAGCCCCAGAGGGGGGGGAGGCCTTGGCTACACCTTC
TRBJ1-1	TRBV2	TRBD1	-	CASSDVRTGAWTEAFF	TGTGCCAGCAGTGACGTCAGGACAGGGGCTTGGACTGAAGCTTTCTTT
TRBJ2-1	TRBV3-1/TRBV3-2	-	-	CASTLLGNEQFF	TGTGCCAGCACTCTACTCGGGAATGAGCAGTTCTTC
TRBJ1-1	TRBV2	TRBD1	-	CASGNQGGTGIRAEAFF	TGTGCCAGCGGTAATCAAGGCGGGACAGGGATACGGGCTGAAGCTTTCTTT
TRBJ1-2	TRBV28	-	many	CASSFPQGYGYTF	TGTGCCAGCAGTTTCCCCCAGGGGTATGGCTACACCTTC
TRBJ2-5	TRBV3-1/TRBV3-2	TRBD2	-	CASSRLAGGPGETQYF	TGTGCCAGCAGCCGACTAGCGGGGGGGCCCGGAGAGACCCAGTACTTC
TRBJ2-1	TRBV29-1	TRBD2	-	CSVAWRGVHNEQFF	TGCAGCGTTGCCTGGCGGGGGGTCCACAATGAGCAGTTCTTC
TRBJ1-2	TRBV4-2	-	-	CASSQDVWTERLNYGYTF	TGTGCCAGCAGCCAAGATGTTTGGACAGAGCGTCTTAACTATGGCTACACCTTC
TRBJ1-2	TRBV9	-	-	CASSVVGTGSSANYGYTF	TGTGCCAGCAGCGTAGTTGGAACAGGTTCGTCAGCTAACTATGGCTACACCTTC
TRBJ2-1	TRBV10-3	TRBD2	-	CASGTSGGHNEQFF	TGTGCCTCAGGGACTAGCGGGGGGCACAATGAGCAGTTCTTC
TRBJ1-1	TRBV27	-	-	CASKTGNTEAFF	TGTGCCAGCAAAACGGGGAACACTGAAGCTTTCTTT
TRBJ1-5	TRBV10-3	-	-	CATADRSSNQPQHF	TGTGCCACCGCCGACAGGTCAAGCAATCAGCCCCAGCATTTT
TRBJ2-7	TRBV5-1	TRBD1	-	CASSLETGTDGSEQYF	TGCGCCAGCAGCTTGGAGACCGGGACAGATGGGAGCGAGCAGTACTTC
TRBJ2-3	TRBV10-1	TRBD1	-	CASSNRGRGDTQYF	TGCGCCAGCAGCAACAGGGGGCGAGGAGATACGCAGTATTTT
TRBJ2-5	TRBV6-5	TRBD2	-	CASSYGTSGYF	TGTGCCAGCAGTTACGGGACTAGCGGTTACTTC
TRBJ1-1	TRBV2	-	-	CASSEVGVEAFF	TGTGCCAGCAGTGAAGTAGGAGTAGAAGCTTTCTTT
TRBJ1-5	TRBV18	-	-	CASSRGQSSNQPQHF	TGTGCCAGCTCTCGCGGACAGAGTAGCAATCAGCCCCAGCATTTT
TRBJ2-2	TRBV12-3/TRBV12-4	-	-	CASSSRTGELFF	TGTGCCAGCAGTTCTCGCACCGGGGAGCTGTTTTTT
TRBJ2-4	TRBV15	-	-	CATSPPSGRKNIQYF	TGTGCCACCAGCCCCCCCTCCGGGAGAAAAAACATTCAGTACTTC
TRBJ2-7	TRBV6-5	-	-	CASSLGHLYEQYF	TGTGCCAGCAGTTTAGGACACCTATACGAGCAGTACTTC
TRBJ2-7	TRBV5-1	-	-	CASRQSTTSGEQYF	TGCGCCAGCAGACAATCGACCACCTCGGGGGAGCAGTACTTC
TRBJ2-3	TRBV29-1	TRBD1	-	CSVRAQGVVDTQYF	TGCAGCGTAAGAGCGCAGGGGGTGGTAGATACGCAGTATTTT
TRBJ2-1	TRBV3-1/TRBV3-2	-	-	CASSQDERRASSSYNEQFF	TGTGCCAGCAGCCAAGATGAGCGGCGGGCTTCTAGCTCCTACAATGAGCAGTTCTTC
TRBJ1-6	TRBV11-3	-	few	CASSSTGRSPLHF	TGTGCCAGCAGCTCCACAGGCCGCTCACCCCTCCACTTT
TRBJ2-1	TRBV7-9	TRBD2	-	CASSRDYYNEQFF	TGTGCCAGCAGCAGGGACTATTACAATGAGCAGTTCTTC
TRBJ2-2	TRBV7-6	TRBD1	few	CASRSAGQGPGELFF	TGTGCCAGCAGGTCCGCAGGACAGGGGCCCGGGGAGCTGTTTTTT
TRBJ2-1	TRBV11-2	TRBD2	-	CASSLAPGGAAYNEQFF	TGTGCCAGCAGCTTAGCCCCGGGGGGGGCGGCTTACAATGAGCAGTTCTTC
TRBJ1-1	TRBV27	-	-	CASRGLFEGTEAFF	TGTGCCAGCAGGGGACTCTTCGAGGGCACTGAAGCTTTCTTT